This passage covers 5 T cell receptor beta chains from one sample sequenced in a study of spatial heterogeneity in lung cancer. Findings of the study overall: Expanded intratumoral alpha and beta TCR counts tracked tumor mutation counts.

Antigens of these TCRs are unknown. A single record per CDR3 protein comes from TCRdb applying MiXCR to the 5' RACE reads. The data hold fewer than 9,000 distinct CDR3 sequences, with about 7% observed a single time. Time point given: sample taken at primary tumor resection. The sequencing used lung tumor tissue, collected at surgery. These TCRs come from a female donor with early-stage non-small cell lung cancer.

By share, this clonotype counts as medium-sized. The CDR3 nucleotides are TGTGCCAGCAAAGGGAAGGGCTCCCTTTTAGCCAAAAACATTCAGTACTTC. This codes for CASKGKGSLLAKNIQYF. V and J are TRBV21-1 and TRBJ2-4; the table's D gene call, TRBD1, was not cross checked with the DNA. TRBV21-1 is designated a pseudogene. The CDR3 spans 17 residues.

This clonotype was seen ten or more times. This rearrangement joins TRBV20-1 to TRBJ2-7; 8 bases line up with TRBD2. The germline gives CDR1 DFQATT, CDR2 SNEGSKA (reference sequence). The CDR3 is made up of 13 amino acids. V lost 2 bases, J lost 3 bases, and 3 bases stayed unmatched. This CDR3 is CSARTSGSYEQYF. CDR3 nucleotide sequence: TGCAGTGCTAGAACCAGCGGGAGCTACGAGCAGTACTTC.

This clonotype was seen repeatedly, ten times or more. The chain links TRBV20-1 to TRBJ1-4; a weak D match, TRBD1 (5 bases). The germline gives CDR1 DFQATT, CDR2 SNEGSKA (reference sequence). This CDR3 spans 15 amino acids. V was pared by 1 base and J by 8 bases, with 17 bases between. The CDR3 loop is CSARAPWGDTEKLFF. The CDR3 nucleotides are TGCAGTGCTAGAGCACCCTGGGGGGATACCGAAAAACTGTTTTTT.

This clonotype appeared many times. The J gene is TRBJ1-1, the V gene TRBV27, with a weak D call TRBD1 (6 bases). The CDR3 loop spans 14 amino acids. Germline assignment: CDR1 MNHEY and CDR2 SMNVEV (reference sequence). Trimming pared 7 bases from V and 4 bases from J, leaving 16 bases between. The CDR3 spells CASMNRAGGTEAFF. CDR3 DNA sequence: TGTGCCAGCATGAACAGGGCTGGGGGCACTGAAGCTTTCTTT.

This clonotype occurred many times. V is TRBV9 and J is TRBJ2-3, with 7 bases identical to TRBD2. This CDR3 has 17 amino acids. Germline lookup yields CDR1 SGDLS and CDR2 YYNGEE. V shed 3 bases, J shed 0 bases, and the junction held 10 bases outside the gene matches. The CDR3, as DNA: TGTGCCAGCAGCGGCGGACTAAATAGCGGGAGCACAGATACGCAGTATTTT. The encoded protein is CASSGGLNSGSTDTQYF. The full variable domain, completed using reference TRBV9 and TRBJ2-3, is DSGVTQTPKHLITATGQRVTLRCSPRSGDLSVYWYQQSLDQGLQFLIQYYNGEERAKGNILERFSAQQFPDLHSELNLSSLELGDSALYFCASSGGLNSGSTDTQYFGPGTRLTVL.